This TCR beta chain is from a study of blood T cell repertoires in COVID-19 (dated by TCRdb to about 2020). A note on the overall study: Samples covering the acute and convalescent phases of COVID-19 were provided by collaborators in the United States, Italy and Spain. The material from the prospective study consisted of cDNA or gDNA derived from T cells, B-cell-depleted T cells, or PBMCs. Subjects who had been exposed to COVID-19, were actively infected with it, or had recovered from it provided the deeply sampled blood TCRbeta repertoires that made up the dataset. The samples were drawn from the first 160 participants of the ongoing ImmuneRACE study and from 950 to 1,500 subjects provided by 6 global collaborators. HLA class I and class II types, where available, came from metadata supplied by the sample provider rather than from assay-based typing. The repertoires were made available in a free public database intended to serve as a resource for research on the immune response to SARS-CoV-2. Sample metadata almost always included a de-identified subject ID, COVID-19 status, age in years and sex. General findings and caveats noted by the study authors: The quantity of clinical and demographic metadata differed by source and by participant and was supplied without curation.

Collaborating institutions collected whole blood in K2EDTA tubes following their own protocols. For TCRbeta analysis, collaborators shipped samples in one of three forms: frozen whole blood, isolated PBMCs, or DNA extracted from either of those sample types. CDR1 LGHNA and CDR2 YNFKEQ are derived from the germline V gene. Taken from cysteine to phenylalanine, the CDR3 has 17 residues. The sequence is cut down to CDR3 DNA, 51 bases in frame from base 1. Relative to germline, V is missing 4 bases and J is missing 4 bases, with 14 bases of the junction outside any gene match. Notes on this clone: The antigen it recognizes is unknown. No much larger clone exists at a distance of one base, and base qualities are not known.

TCRbeta CDR3 regions were amplified from genomic DNA by means of the immunoSEQ Assay, a bias-controlled multiplex PCR. The authors processed their data as follows. Nucleated cell counts per sample were estimated from amplification of reference gene primers within the assay. To quantify the absolute abundance of each unique TCRbeta CDR3 rearrangement, sequence reads were collapsed and filtered. For each sample, productive Simpson clonality was calculated by taking the square root of Simpson's diversity index across productive rearrangements. TCRdb re-hosts the immuneACCESS table, in-frame sequences only. Its copies lack some clones; in the studies checked, an unresolved V gene accounts for under half of them, and the cause for the rest is not known. That table gives V, J and clone size, and the DNA gave D and trimming. In all, the sample holds 95,000 to 100,000 clones, and roughly nine tenths of those were seen once. 17% of the sample goes to the ten largest clones.

The sequencing input was peripheral blood. This sequence was found in a man aged 45-60 years with acute or convalescent COVID-19. This chain is built from TRBV4-2 and TRBJ2-7; 9 central nucleotides agree with TRBD1. In nucleotides, the sequence is TGTGCCAGCAGCCCCATAGGGGGACAGGGAATTCAGTACGAGCAGTACTTC. This sequence encodes CASSPIGGQGIQYEQYF.